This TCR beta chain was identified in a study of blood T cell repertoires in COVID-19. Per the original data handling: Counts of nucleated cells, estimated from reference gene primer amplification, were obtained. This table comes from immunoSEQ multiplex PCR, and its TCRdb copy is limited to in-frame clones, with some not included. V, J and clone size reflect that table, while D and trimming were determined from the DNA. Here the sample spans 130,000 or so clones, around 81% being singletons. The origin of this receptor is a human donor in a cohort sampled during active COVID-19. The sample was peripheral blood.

This CDR3 is CASTPGGFDVLTF. CDR3 coding DNA: TGTGCCAGCACCCCGGGGGGGTTTGACGTCCTGACTTTC. The genes are TRBV12-3 or TRBV12-4 and TRBJ2-6; TRBD2 matches at 8 bases. The CDR3 runs 13 residues. The J segment lost 11 bases and the V segment lost 7 bases, leaving 7 bases of the junction unmatched.